What follows describes a single T cell receptor (beta chain). Germline lookup yields CDR1 SGHRS and CDR2 YFSETQ. This CDR3 has 17 residues. J gave up 7 bases and V 3 bases, and 9 bases lay outside the gene matches. These data come from a study of blood T cell repertoires in COVID-19. Study-wide context: The origin of the acute and convalescent COVID-19 samples was the United States, Italy and Spain. The cDNA or gDNA used as material had been derived from T cells, B-cell-depleted T cells, or PBMCs.

In the original processing: Amplification of reference gene primers was used by the study to estimate nucleated cell counts. Sequencing was performed with immunoSEQ multiplex PCR; in TCRdb, only in-frame clones are kept and a portion is missing. The D gene and trimming were derived from the DNA, and the V and J assignments and clone size from that table. The table shows more than 200,000 clones, with 65% to 85% occurring only once. The sequenced material came from peripheral blood. The clonotype was recovered from a woman older than 75 with acute or convalescent COVID-19. The rearrangement uses TRBV5-1 and TRBJ2-2; 13 nucleotides agree with TRBD2. The CDR3 sequence: CASSWTPGLAGLGELFF. The CDR3 bases are TGCGCCAGCAGCTGGACTCCGGGACTAGCGGGGCTCGGGGAGCTGTTTTTT.